These 4 T cell receptor beta chains originate from one sample sequenced in a study of T cell repertoires in cytomegalovirus infection (dated by TCRdb to about 2019). The data were produced on an Illumina HiSeq 1500. TCRdb trimmed the raw reads at Q25, called clones with MiXCR and kept productive beta chains. Merged by CDR3 protein, the rows form single entries marked with the most common genes and DNA. The sample yields about 450,000 distinct CDR3 sequences; under 40% were counted once. The biggest ten clones account for 12% to 15% of the sample. Material: PBMCs. The receptor source for this set is a human donor in good health (CMV status not recorded). Some clones in this sample may be carry-over from other donors' samples.

A remark on this clonotype: At one end the junction does not follow the germline gene, possibly because of a read error. The rearrangement joins TRBV28 to TRBJ1-5, with D possibly being TRBD1 (6 bases). This CDR3 contains 16 residues. From germline, CDR1 is MDHEN and CDR2 SYDVKM. The CDR3 loop is CASSLWGQGSNQLQHF. The CDR3 DNA sequence: TGTGCCAGCAGTTTATGGGGTCAGGGGAGCAATCAGCTCCAGCATTTT.

In its sample, this clonotype was seen a few times. V and J are TRBV6-1 and TRBJ1-4; possible D gene TRBD1, 6 bases. Trimming shortened V by 4 bases and J by 5 bases, and 11 bases separated the two germline ends. Germline V gives CDR1 MNHNS, CDR2 SASEGT. The CDR3 is 14 residues long. The CDR3 DNA is TGTGCCAGCAGTGCGACAGGACCAAATGAAAAACTGTTTTTT. Translating gives CASSATGPNEKLFF.

This sequence joins TRBV19 and TRBJ1-5, with D perhaps TRBD1 (6 bases). Per the germline V gene, CDR1 is LNHDA and CDR2 is SQIVND (reference sequence). CDR3 length: 14 residues. The V end was cut by 4 bases, the J end by 3 bases, with 10 bases between. The DNA of the CDR3 is TGTGCCAGTAGTACCGACAGGACCAATCAGCCCCAGCATTTT. It codes for CASSTDRTNQPQHF.

Comments on this clonotype: One junction end disagrees with the germline gene, perhaps due to a read error. The V and J genes are TRBV7-9 and TRBJ1-2; 7 bases are shared with TRBD1. CDR1 and CDR2 from the germline V gene are SEHNR and FQNEAQ (reference sequence). CDR3 size: 13 residues. This chain's CDR3 is CASSHRGGYGYPF. CDR3 coding DNA: TGTGCCAGCAGCCACAGGGGTGGGTATGGCTACCCCTTC.